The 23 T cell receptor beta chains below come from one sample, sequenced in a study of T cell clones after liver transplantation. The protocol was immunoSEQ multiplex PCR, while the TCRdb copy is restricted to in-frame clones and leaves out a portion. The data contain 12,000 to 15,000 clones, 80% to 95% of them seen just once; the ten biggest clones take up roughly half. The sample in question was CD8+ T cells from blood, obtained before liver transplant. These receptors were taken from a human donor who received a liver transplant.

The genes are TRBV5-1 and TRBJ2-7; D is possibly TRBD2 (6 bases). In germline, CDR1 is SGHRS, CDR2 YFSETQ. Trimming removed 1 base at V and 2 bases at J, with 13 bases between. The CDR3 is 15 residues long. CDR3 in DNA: TGCGCCAGCAGCTTGTTACCGGGAGAAGCCTACGAGCAGTACTTC. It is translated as CASSLLPGEAYEQYF.

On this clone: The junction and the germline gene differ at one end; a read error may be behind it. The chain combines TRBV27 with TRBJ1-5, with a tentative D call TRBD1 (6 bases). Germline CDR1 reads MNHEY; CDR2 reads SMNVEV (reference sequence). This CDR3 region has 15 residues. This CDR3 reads CASSSRPRGNQPQHF. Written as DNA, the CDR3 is TGTGCCAGCAGTTCCCGCCCCAGGGGCAACCAGCCCCAGCATTTT.

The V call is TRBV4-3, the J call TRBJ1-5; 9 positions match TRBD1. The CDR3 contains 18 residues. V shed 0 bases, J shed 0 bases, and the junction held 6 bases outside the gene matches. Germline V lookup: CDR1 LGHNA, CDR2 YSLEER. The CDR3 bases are TGCGCCAGCAGCCAAGAAGTGGGACAGGGATATAGCAATCAGCCCCAGCATTTT. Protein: CASSQEVGQGYSNQPQHF.

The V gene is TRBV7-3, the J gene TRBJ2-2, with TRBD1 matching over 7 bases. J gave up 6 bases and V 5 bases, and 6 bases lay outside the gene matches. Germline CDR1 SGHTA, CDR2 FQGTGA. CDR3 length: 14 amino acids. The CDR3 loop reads CASSPTGRSGELFF. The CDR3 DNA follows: TGTGCCAGCAGCCCGACAGGGCGGTCCGGGGAGCTGTTTTTT. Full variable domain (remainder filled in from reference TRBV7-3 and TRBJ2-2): GAGVSQTPSNKVTEKGKYVELRCDPISGHTALYWYRQSLGQGPEFLIYFQGTGAADDSGLPNDRFFAVRPEGSVSTLKIQRTERGDSAVYLCASSPTGRSGELFFGEGSRLTVL.

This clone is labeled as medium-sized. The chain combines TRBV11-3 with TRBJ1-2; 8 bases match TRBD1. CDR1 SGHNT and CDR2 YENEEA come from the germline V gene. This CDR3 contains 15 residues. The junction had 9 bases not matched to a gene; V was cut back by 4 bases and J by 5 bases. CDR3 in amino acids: CASSSQQGAGYGYTF. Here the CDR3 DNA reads TGTGCCAGCAGCTCACAGCAGGGGGCGGGGTATGGCTACACCTTC.

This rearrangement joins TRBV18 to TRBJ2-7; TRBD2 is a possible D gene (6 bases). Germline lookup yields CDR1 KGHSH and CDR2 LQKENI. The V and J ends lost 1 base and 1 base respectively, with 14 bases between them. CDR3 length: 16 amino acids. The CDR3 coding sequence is TGTGCCAGCTCACCACAGGGAGGCCTTAGGTCCTACGAGCAGTACTTC. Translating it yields CASSPQGGLRSYEQYF.

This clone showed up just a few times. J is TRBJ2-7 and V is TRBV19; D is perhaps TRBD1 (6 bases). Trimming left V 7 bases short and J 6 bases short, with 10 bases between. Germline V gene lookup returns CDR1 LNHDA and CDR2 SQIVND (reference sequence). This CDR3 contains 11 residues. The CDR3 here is CASKKGGEQYF. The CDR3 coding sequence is TGTGCCAGTAAGAAAGGGGGCGAGCAGTACTTC. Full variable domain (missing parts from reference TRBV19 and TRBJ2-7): DGGITQSPKYLFRKEGQNVTLSCEQNLNHDAMYWYRQDPGQGLRLIYYSQIVNDFQKGDIAEGYSVSREKKESFPLTVTSAQKNPTAFYLCASKKGGEQYFGPGTRLTVT.

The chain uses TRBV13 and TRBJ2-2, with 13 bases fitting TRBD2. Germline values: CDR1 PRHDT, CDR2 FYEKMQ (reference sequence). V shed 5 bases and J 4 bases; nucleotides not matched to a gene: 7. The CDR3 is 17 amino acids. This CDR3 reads CASSPTSGRAGTGELFF. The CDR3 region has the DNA TGTGCCAGCAGCCCAACTAGCGGGAGGGCCGGCACCGGGGAGCTGTTTTTT.

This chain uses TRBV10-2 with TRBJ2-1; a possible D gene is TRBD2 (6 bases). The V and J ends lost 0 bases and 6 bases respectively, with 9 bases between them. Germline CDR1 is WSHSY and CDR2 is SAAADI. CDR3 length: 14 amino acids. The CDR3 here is CASSESQGGNEQFF. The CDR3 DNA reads TGCGCCAGCAGTGAGTCGCAGGGAGGCAATGAGCAGTTCTTC.

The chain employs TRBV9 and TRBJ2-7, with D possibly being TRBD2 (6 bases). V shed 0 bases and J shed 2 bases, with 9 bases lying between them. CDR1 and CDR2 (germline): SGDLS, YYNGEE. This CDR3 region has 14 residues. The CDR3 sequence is CASSVGGGAYEQYF. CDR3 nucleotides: TGTGCCAGCAGCGTAGGTGGAGGGGCCTACGAGCAGTACTTC.

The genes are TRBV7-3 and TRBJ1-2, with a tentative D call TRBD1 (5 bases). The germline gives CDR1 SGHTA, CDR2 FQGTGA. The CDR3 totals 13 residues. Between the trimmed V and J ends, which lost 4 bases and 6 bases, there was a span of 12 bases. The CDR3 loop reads CASSWGDQNGYTF. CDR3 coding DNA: TGTGCCAGCAGCTGGGGGGACCAGAATGGCTACACCTTC.

The CDR3 here is CASSLGTEAFF. CDR3 nucleotide sequence: TGCGCCAGCAGCTTGGGAACTGAAGCTTTCTTT. V usage is TRBV5-1 and J usage is TRBJ1-1; no clear D. CDR3 length: 11 residues. V lost 0 bases, J lost 5 bases, and 2 bases lay in between. Germline-derived CDR1 and CDR2 are SGHRS and YFSETQ.

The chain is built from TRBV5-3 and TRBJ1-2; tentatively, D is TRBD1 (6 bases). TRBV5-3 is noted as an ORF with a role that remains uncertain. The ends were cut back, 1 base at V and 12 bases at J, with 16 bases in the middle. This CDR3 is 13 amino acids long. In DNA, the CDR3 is TGTGCCAGAAGCTTGACACAGGGCGCCCTACACACCTTC. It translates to CARSLTQGALHTF.

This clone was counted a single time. CDR3 sequence reads: CASSHSILGSENYGYTF. The CDR3 DNA follows: TGCGCCAGCAGCCACTCTATACTAGGATCCGAGAACTATGGCTACACCTTC. This chain joins TRBV4-1 and TRBJ1-2; no clear D gene. This CDR3 is built from 17 residues. Trimming took 3 bases from V and 2 from J, leaving 19 bases between them. From germline, CDR1 is MGHRA and CDR2 YSYEKL.

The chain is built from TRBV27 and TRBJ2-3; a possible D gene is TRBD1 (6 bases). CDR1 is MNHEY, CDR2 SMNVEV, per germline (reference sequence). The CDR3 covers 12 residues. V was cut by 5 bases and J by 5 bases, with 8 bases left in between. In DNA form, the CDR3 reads TGTGCCAGCAGTATGACAGGAGATACGCAGTATTTT. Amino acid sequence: CASSMTGDTQYF.

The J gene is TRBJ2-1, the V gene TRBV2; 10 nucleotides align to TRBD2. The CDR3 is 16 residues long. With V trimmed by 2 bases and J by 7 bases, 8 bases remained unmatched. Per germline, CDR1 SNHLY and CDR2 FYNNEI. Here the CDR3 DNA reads TGTGCCAGCAGTGAATCGGCTAGCGGGAGATTGAATGAGCAGTTCTTC. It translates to CASSESASGRLNEQFF.

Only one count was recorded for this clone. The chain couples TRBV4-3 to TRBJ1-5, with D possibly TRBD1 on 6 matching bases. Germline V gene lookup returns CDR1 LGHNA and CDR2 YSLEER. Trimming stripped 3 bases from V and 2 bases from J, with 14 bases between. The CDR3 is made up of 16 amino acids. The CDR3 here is CASSQVWDIRNQPQHF. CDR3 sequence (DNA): TGCGCCAGCAGCCAGGTTTGGGACATACGCAATCAGCCCCAGCATTTT.

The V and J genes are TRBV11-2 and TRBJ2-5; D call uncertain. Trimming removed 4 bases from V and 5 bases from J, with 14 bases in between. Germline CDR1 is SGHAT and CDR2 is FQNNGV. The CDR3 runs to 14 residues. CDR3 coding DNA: TGTGCCAGCAGCTCCCCGGGCTATCTTGAGACCCAGTACTTC. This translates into CASSSPGYLETQYF.

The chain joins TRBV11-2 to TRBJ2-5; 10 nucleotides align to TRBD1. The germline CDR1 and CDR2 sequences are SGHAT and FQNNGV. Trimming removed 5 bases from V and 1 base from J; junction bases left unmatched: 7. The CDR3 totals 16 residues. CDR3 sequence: CASSTTRDRGQETQYF. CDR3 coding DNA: TGTGCCAGCAGCACGACCCGGGACAGGGGCCAAGAGACCCAGTACTTC.

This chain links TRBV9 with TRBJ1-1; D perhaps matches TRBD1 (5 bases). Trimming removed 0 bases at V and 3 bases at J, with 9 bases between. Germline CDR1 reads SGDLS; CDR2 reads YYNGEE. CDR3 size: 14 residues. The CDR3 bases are TGTGCCAGCAGCGTAGAGCCGGGGGACACTGAAGCTTTCTTT. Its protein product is CASSVEPGDTEAFF.

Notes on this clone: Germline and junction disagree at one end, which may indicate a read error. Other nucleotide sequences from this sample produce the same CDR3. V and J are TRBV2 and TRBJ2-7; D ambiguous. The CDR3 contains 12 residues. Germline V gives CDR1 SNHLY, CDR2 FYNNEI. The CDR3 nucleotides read TGTGCCAGCATAGAAGGCTCCTACGAACAGTACTTC. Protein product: CASIEGSYEQYF.

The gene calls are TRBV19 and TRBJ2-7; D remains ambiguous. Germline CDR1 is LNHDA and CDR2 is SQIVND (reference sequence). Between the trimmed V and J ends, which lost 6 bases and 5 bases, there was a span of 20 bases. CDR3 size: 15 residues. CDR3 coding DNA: TGTGCCAGTAGCGACGGTTGGGTAGGTGAGAACGAGCAGTACTTC. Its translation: CASSDGWVGENEQYF.

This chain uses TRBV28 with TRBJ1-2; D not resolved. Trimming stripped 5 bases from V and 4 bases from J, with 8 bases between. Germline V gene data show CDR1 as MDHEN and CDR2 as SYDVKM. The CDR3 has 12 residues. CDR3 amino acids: CASSESSYGYTF. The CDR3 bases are TGTGCCAGCAGTGAAAGCAGCTATGGCTACACCTTC.